Listed here are 20 T cell receptor beta chains from one sample, sequenced in a study of identical twins. MiXCR, applied by TCRdb to the 5' RACE reads, yields one record per CDR3 protein. The sample has 310,000 or so distinct CDR3 sequences, 8% to 9.5% seen once. These same data were also listed under a study on yellow fever vaccine responses in identical twins.

Sequencing used CD8+ T cells sorted from blood. All receptors derive from a woman under 30 in good health.

This clonotype has more than one count but fewer than ten. J is TRBJ2-1 and V is TRBV6-5, with no clear D. This CDR3 is 16 amino acids long. The V end lost 0 bases, the J end lost 4 bases, and 13 bases lay between the germline ends. Germline V gives CDR1 MNHEY, CDR2 SVGAGI. CDR3 DNA sequence: TGTGCCAGCAGTTACTCGTTCCTGGATCAGTACAATGAGCAGTTCTTC. As protein: CASSYSFLDQYNEQFF.

This clonotype was seen repeatedly, ten times or more. The CDR3 region is CASTAWRNTDTQYF. CDR3 in DNA: TGTGCCAGCACTGCTTGGCGGAACACAGATACGCAGTATTTT. The chain carries TRBV12-3 or TRBV12-4 and TRBJ2-3; D gene unclear. The V end lost 7 bases, the J end lost 2 bases, and 13 bases lay between the germline ends. CDR3 length equals 14 residues.

This clonotype turned up a few times. The rearrangement links TRBV6-2 or TRBV6-3 to TRBJ2-3, with 8 nucleotides matching TRBD2. The CDR3 runs to 17 residues. The V gene end was trimmed by 8 bases and the J gene end by 3 bases; junction bases not matched to a gene: 16. Germline V gene sequence: CDR1 MNHEY, CDR2 SVGEGT. The CDR3 here is CASSGELAGFQTDTQYF. CDR3 nucleotides: TGTGCCAGCTCAGGGGAGTTAGCGGGATTTCAAACAGATACGCAGTATTTT.

This clonotype was seen more than once but under ten times. The CDR3 nucleotides read TGTGCCAGCAGCTTAGCCCCTAGCTCTGGAAACACCATATATTTT. Protein sequence: CASSLAPSSGNTIYF. The chain joins TRBV7-9 to TRBJ1-3; D remains ambiguous. CDR1 SEHNR and CDR2 FQNEAQ come from the germline V gene (reference sequence). The V and J ends lost 0 bases and 0 bases respectively, with 6 bases between them. The CDR3 loop spans 15 amino acids.

This clonotype was counted at least ten times. The rearrangement links TRBV5-1 to TRBJ1-1, with D unclear. CDR3 length: 12 residues. Germline lookup yields CDR1 SGHRS and CDR2 YFSETQ. The V and J ends lost 5 bases and 5 bases respectively, with 10 bases between them. The CDR3 nucleotides are TGCGCCAGCAGAGAGGGTGGGACTGAAGCTTTCTTT. This codes for CASREGGTEAFF. Based on the CDR3 plus reference TRBV5-1 and TRBJ1-1, the full variable domain is KAGVTQTPRYLIKTRGQQVTLSCSPISGHRSVSWYQQTPGQGLQFLFEYFSETQRNKGNFPGRFSGRQFSNSRSEMNVSTLELGDSALYLCASREGGTEAFFGQGTRLTVV.

This chain joins TRBV12-3 or TRBV12-4 and TRBJ2-7; D call uncertain. There are 12 residues in the CDR3. Trimming removed 5 bases from V and 2 bases from J, with 7 bases in between. Written as DNA, the CDR3 is TGTGCCAGCAGTGACGACGCCTACGAGCAGTACTTC. This translates into CASSDDAYEQYF.

This clonotype occurred many times. CDR3 in amino acids: CASSATTGDYGYTF. The CDR3 bases are TGTGCCAGCAGTGCCACGACAGGGGACTATGGCTACACCTTC. The chain carries TRBV6-1 and TRBJ1-2; 8 bases map to TRBD1. CDR1 MNHNS and CDR2 SASEGT come from the germline V gene. J lost 3 bases, V lost 4 bases, and 4 bases had no gene match. The CDR3 extends over 14 amino acids.

This clonotype was recorded a few times. The J gene is TRBJ2-1, the V gene TRBV7-9; 12 bases align to TRBD2. Germline assignment: CDR1 SEHNR and CDR2 FQNEAQ (reference sequence). V trimming: 7 bases; J trimming: 10 bases; junction bases outside the gene matches: 11. This CDR3 spans 15 amino acids. The CDR3 DNA is TGTGCCAGCACCTTGGGTGGACTAGCGGGAAACGAGCAGTTCTTC. It is translated as CASTLGGLAGNEQFF. The complete variable domain, with remaining parts taken from reference TRBV7-9 and TRBJ2-1, reads DTGVSQNPRHKITKRGQNVTFRCDPISEHNRLYWYRQTLGQGPEFLTYFQNEAQLEKSRLLSDRFSAERPKGSFSTLEIQRTEQGDSAMYLCASTLGGLAGNEQFFGPGTRLTVL.

This clonotype has only a few counts. The genes are TRBV11-2 and TRBJ2-2; 11 nucleotides line up with TRBD1. Trimming at V came to 1 base and at J to 3 bases, leaving 1 base not matched to a gene. Germline loops: CDR1 SGHAT, CDR2 FQNNGV. The CDR3 loop spans 16 amino acids. The CDR3 DNA follows: TGTGCCAGCAGCTTAGGGACAGGGGGCCACACCGGGGAGCTGTTTTTT. This sequence encodes CASSLGTGGHTGELFF.

This clonotype was picked up many times. V and J are TRBV7-6 and TRBJ2-2, with 9 nucleotides matching TRBD1. CDR1 and CDR2 (germline): SGHVS, FNYEAQ. V lost 2 bases to trimming and J lost 7 bases; unmatched junction nucleotides: 5. This CDR3 contains 15 residues. DNA of the CDR3: TGTGCCAGCAGCTTATTCCCGACAGGGGGCGGGGAGCTGTTTTTT. Translated: CASSLFPTGGGELFF.

The chain carries TRBV9 and TRBJ2-2; no firm D call. CDR1 and CDR2 from the germline V gene are SGDLS and YYNGEE. With 0 bases removed from V and 3 bases from J, the gap between germline ends came to 9 bases. The CDR3 is 15 residues long. DNA of the CDR3: TGTGCCAGCAGCGTAGCTAGGCAGGACACCGGGGAGCTGTTTTTT. Translating gives CASSVARQDTGELFF.

The sample holds a few counts of this clonotype. This chain joins TRBV7-8 and TRBJ2-1; maybe TRBD1 (6 bases). CDR3 length equals 15 residues. V dropped 1 base and J dropped 7 bases, with 14 bases sitting between them. Germline assignment: CDR1 SGHVS and CDR2 FQNEAQ. The CDR3 DNA sequence: TGTGCCAGCAGCTTAGGAGGGGCGAGGGGGAATGAGCAGTTCTTC. This translates into CASSLGGARGNEQFF.

This clonotype showed up many times. The CDR3 coding sequence is TGCAGTGCTAGTGAAGGGAGCGGGGACACCGGGGAGCTGTTTTTT. Translated, it gives CSASEGSGDTGELFF. The chain couples TRBV20-1 to TRBJ2-2; TRBD2 aligns across 7 bases. The CDR3 length is 15 residues. Germline loops: CDR1 DFQATT, CDR2 SNEGSKA (reference sequence). Trimming at V came to 3 bases and at J to 3 bases, leaving 7 bases not matched to a gene.

This clonotype occurred many times. V gene TRBV29-1 combines with J gene TRBJ1-1, with unresolved D. V was pared by 1 base and J by 5 bases, with 5 bases between. Germline loops: CDR1 SQVTM, CDR2 ANQGSEA. The CDR3 has 11 amino acids. In nucleotides, the CDR3 is TGCAGCGTTGAAGGGAGGACTGAAGCTTTCTTT. The encoded protein is CSVEGRTEAFF.

In this sample, this clonotype turned up many times. The chain joins TRBV27 to TRBJ2-1, with 10 bases fitting TRBD2. V shed 9 bases, J shed 7 bases, and the junction held 9 bases outside the gene matches. There are 14 residues in the CDR3. The germline CDR1 and CDR2 sequences are MNHEY and SMNVEV (reference sequence). Here the CDR3 DNA reads TGTGCCAGTTCTTTAGCGGGAGGTTGGAATGAGCAGTTCTTC. The encoded protein is CASSLAGGWNEQFF.

The chain is built from TRBV2 and TRBJ1-5, with 7 bases lining up with TRBD1. J was trimmed by 0 bases and V by 8 bases; bases with no gene match: 13. Germline-derived CDR1 and CDR2 are SNHLY and FYNNEI. The CDR3 has 17 amino acids. The CDR3 DNA sequence: TGTGCCAGCGGTACAGGGGAGGGGGTGGGTAGCAATCAGCCCCAGCATTTT. It encodes CASGTGEGVGSNQPQHF.

This clonotype was seen only a few times. CDR3 loop: CASSETRVPYEQYF. The CDR3 nucleotides read TGTGCCAGCAGCGAGACTAGGGTACCCTACGAGCAGTACTTC. The rearrangement joins TRBV13 to TRBJ2-7; tentative D call: TRBD2 (6 bases). The V end lost 5 bases, the J end lost 2 bases, and 13 bases lay between the germline ends. Germline V gene sequence: CDR1 PRHDT, CDR2 FYEKMQ (reference sequence). The CDR3 has 14 amino acids. Full variable domain (remainder filled in from reference TRBV13 and TRBJ2-7): AAGVIQSPRHLIKEKRETATLKCYPIPRHDTVYWYQQGPGQDPQFLISFYEKMQSDKGSIPDRFSAQQFSDYHSELNMSSLELGDSALYFCASSETRVPYEQYFGPGTRLTVT.

V is TRBV6-2 or TRBV6-3 and J is TRBJ2-3, with D possibly TRBD2 on 5 matching bases. The CDR3 is 15 residues long. V was cut by 7 bases and J by 1 base, with 15 bases left in between. From germline, CDR1 is MNHEY and CDR2 SVGEGT. CDR3 amino acids: CASNLEGVGTDTQYF. For the CDR3, the DNA is TGTGCCAGCAATCTCGAGGGAGTCGGCACAGATACGCAGTATTTT.

J is TRBJ2-1 and V is TRBV6-1; 10 nucleotides agree with TRBD2. The CDR3 extends over 16 amino acids. J lost 5 bases, V lost 6 bases, and 10 bases had no gene match. Germline V gene lookup returns CDR1 MNHNS and CDR2 SASEGT. CDR3 region: CASSSPVAGGDNEQFF. The DNA of the CDR3 is TGTGCCAGCAGCTCCCCCGTAGCGGGAGGAGACAATGAGCAGTTCTTC.

This clonotype has more than one count but fewer than ten. The chain employs TRBV18 and TRBJ2-3; D is undetermined. From germline, CDR1 is KGHSH and CDR2 LQKENI. The CDR3 is made up of 11 amino acids. Trimming shortened V by 7 bases and J by 3 bases, and 5 bases separated the two germline ends. As DNA, the CDR3 is TGTGCCAGCTTCGGAACAGATACGCAGTATTTT. Translation gives CASFGTDTQYF.